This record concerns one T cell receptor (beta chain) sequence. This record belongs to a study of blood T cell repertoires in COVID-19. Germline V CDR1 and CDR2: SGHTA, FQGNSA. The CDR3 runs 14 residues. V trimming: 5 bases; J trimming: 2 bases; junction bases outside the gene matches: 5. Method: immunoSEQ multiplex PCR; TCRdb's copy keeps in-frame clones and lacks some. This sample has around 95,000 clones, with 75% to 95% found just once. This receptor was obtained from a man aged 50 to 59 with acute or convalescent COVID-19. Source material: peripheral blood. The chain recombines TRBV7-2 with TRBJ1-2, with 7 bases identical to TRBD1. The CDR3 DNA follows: TGTGCCAGCAGCCGGTCACAGGGGAACTATGGCTACACCTTC. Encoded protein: CASSRSQGNYGYTF.